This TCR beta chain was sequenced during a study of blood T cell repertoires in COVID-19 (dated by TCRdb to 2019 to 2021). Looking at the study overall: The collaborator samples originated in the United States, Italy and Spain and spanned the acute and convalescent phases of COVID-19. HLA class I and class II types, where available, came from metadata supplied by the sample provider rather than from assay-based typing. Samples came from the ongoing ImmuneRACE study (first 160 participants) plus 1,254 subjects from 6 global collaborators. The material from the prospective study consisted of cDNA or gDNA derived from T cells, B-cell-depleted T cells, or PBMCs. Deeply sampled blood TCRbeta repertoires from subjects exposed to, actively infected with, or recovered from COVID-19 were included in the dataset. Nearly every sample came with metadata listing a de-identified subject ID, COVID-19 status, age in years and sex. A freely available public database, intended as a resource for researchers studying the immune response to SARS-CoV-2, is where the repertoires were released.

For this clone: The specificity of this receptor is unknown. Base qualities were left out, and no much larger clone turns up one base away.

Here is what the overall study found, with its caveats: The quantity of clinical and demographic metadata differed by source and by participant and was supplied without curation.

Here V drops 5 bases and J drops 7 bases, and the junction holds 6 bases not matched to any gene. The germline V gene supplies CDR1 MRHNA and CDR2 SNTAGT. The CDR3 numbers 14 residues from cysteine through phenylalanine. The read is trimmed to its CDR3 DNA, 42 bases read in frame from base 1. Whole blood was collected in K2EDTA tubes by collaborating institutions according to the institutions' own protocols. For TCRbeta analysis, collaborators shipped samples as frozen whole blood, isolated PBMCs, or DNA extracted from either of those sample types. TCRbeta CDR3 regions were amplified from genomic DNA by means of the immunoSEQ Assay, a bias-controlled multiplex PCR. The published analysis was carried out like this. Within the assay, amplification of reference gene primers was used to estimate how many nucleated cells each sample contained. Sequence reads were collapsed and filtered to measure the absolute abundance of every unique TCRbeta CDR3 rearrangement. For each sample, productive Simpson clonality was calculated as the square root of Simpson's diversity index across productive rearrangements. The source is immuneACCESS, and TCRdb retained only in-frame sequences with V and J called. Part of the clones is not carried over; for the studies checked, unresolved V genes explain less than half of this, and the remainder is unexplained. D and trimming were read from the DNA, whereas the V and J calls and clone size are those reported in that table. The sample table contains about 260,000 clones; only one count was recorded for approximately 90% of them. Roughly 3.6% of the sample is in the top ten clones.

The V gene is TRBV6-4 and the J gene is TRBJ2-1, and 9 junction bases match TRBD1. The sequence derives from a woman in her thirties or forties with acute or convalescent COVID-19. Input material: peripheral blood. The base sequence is TGTGCCAGCAGTCCCGGGACAGGGAGTAATGAGCAGTTCTTC. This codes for CASSPGTGSNEQFF.